The sequence of this T cell receptor (beta chain) was determined in a study of Ad26.COV2.S vaccination and SARS-CoV-2 variants. Study background: The trial was COV1001 and the donor's arm was Ad26.COV2.S.

Treatment in this sample: around 19 received Ad26.COV2.S at low or high dose, single or two shots; roughly five received placebo; per-sample allocation not given. Day 63 after the first vaccine or placebo injection was the time point for sampling. Generated by immunoSEQ multiplex PCR, the TCRdb table keeps only in-frame clones and is missing some. This table has some 480,000 clones, 87% appearing once. V gave up 0 bases and J gave up 2 bases, with 15 bases separating them. CDR1 and CDR2 from the germline V gene are SGDLS and YYNGEE. There are 17 residues in the CDR3. The chain carries TRBV9 and TRBJ1-3; D may be TRBD1 (5 bases). Sequencing used peripheral blood, obtained in a trial of Ad26.COV2.S vaccine versus placebo. The sequence came from a person aged 18-65 years who received the Ad26.COV2.S COVID-19 vaccine or a placebo. In nucleotides, the CDR3 is TGTGCCAGCAGCGTAGCTGGATGGGGCTCAGCTGGAAACACCATATATTTT. Translating it yields CASSVAGWGSAGNTIYF.